This T cell receptor beta chain was sequenced for a study of human T cells and chemical hapten exposure. Whole-study context: TCR yields differed between samples (mainly from small differences in pooled library volume). Study-wide results and limits: There was no change with DPC sensitization in TCRs above 1 in 1000 frequency.

This clonotype was observed at least ten times. What it binds is not known. The time point here: pre-sensitization, week 0. As to treatment: therapeutic diphenylcyclopropenone sensitization with weekly scalp DPC. At patch-test visits, sampling came before the patch test. It was the library that attached unique molecular identifiers to individual cDNA molecules. TCRdb called the RACE reads again in MiXCR, with one record for every CDR3 protein. Of about 85,000 distinct CDR3 sequences in the sample, over 6.5% were seen once. Per germline, CDR1 MGHRA and CDR2 YSYEKL. CDR3 length: 15 amino acids. The V and J ends lost 1 base and 3 bases, in that order; junction bases with no gene match: 4.

The chain links TRBV4-1 to TRBJ1-1, with TRBD1 identical over 8 bases. The sequencing here drew on whole blood, taken in connection with sensitization to the hapten diphenylcyclopropenone (DPC). This receptor was taken from a man between 35 and 55 years old with alopecia areata. Some clones in this sample may be carry-over from other donors' samples. The CDR3: CASSQGAQGDTEAFF. The CDR3 DNA reads as TGCGCCAGCAGCCAAGGCGCACAGGGGGACACTGAAGCTTTCTTT.